A single sample is the source of the 9 T cell receptor beta chains below, sequenced in a study of graft-versus-host responses after intestinal transplantation. Antigen specificity for these receptors is unknown. The repertoire was sequenced with immunoSEQ multiplex PCR; TCRdb's copy has only in-frame clones and lacks some. The sample includes 88,000 or so clones, roughly 90% of them seen just once. The sample consisted of unstimulated CD4+ T cells sorted from spleen or lymph node cells, taken before intestinal transplant. These receptors were obtained from a human donor who received an intestinal transplant.

CDR3 sequence: CASASGKKSSYNEQFF. The CDR3 DNA is TGTGCCAGCGCTAGCGGAAAAAAGAGCTCCTACAATGAGCAGTTCTTC. The V call is TRBV27, the J call TRBJ2-1, with TRBD2 matching over 7 bases. The CDR3 is 16 residues long. V trimming: 8 bases; J trimming: 0 bases; junction bases outside the gene matches: 10. In germline, CDR1 is MNHEY, CDR2 SMNVEV (reference sequence).

The rearrangement links TRBV6-5 to TRBJ2-5, with 14 positions matching TRBD2. Germline assignment: CDR1 MNHEY and CDR2 SVGAGI. J was trimmed by 6 bases and V by 8 bases; bases with no gene match: 8. The CDR3 totals 15 residues. For the CDR3, the DNA is TGTGCCAGCGGACCAAGGACTAGCGGGGGGAAGACCCAGTACTTC. This translates into CASGPRTSGGKTQYF.

The V call is TRBV7-9, the J call TRBJ2-7; 9 bases are shared with TRBD1. Germline CDR1 and CDR2: SEHNR and FQNEAQ (reference sequence). The ends lost 4 bases at V and 6 bases at J; junction bases unmatched: 7. The CDR3 totals 14 residues. The CDR3 loop is CASSSNGQGSEQYF. CDR3 bases: TGTGCCAGCAGCTCCAATGGACAGGGGAGCGAGCAGTACTTC. Together with reference TRBV7-9 and TRBJ2-7, the CDR3 gives the full variable domain: DTGVSQNPRHKITKRGQNVTFRCDPISEHNRLYWYRQTLGQGPEFLTYFQNEAQLEKSRLLSDRFSAERPKGSFSTLEIQRTEQGDSAMYLCASSSNGQGSEQYFGPGTRLTVT.

The chain has TRBV7-8 and TRBJ1-1; 10 positions agree with TRBD1. The ends lost 3 bases at V and 4 bases at J; junction bases unmatched: 8. Looked up from germline, CDR1 is SGHVS and CDR2 is FQNEAQ. The CDR3 totals 16 residues. The CDR3 nucleotides read TGTGCCAGCAGCTTGCGGTGGACAGGGGGGGGCACTGAAGCTTTCTTT. Its translation: CASSLRWTGGGTEAFF.

This clone was seen once. This rearrangement joins TRBV15 to TRBJ1-5; 10 bases line up with TRBD1. J lost 6 bases, V lost 5 bases, and 10 bases had no gene match. Germline V CDR1 and CDR2: LNHNV, YYDKDF (reference sequence). This CDR3 region has 16 residues. The chain's CDR3 is CATSPHGTGAPQPQHF. CDR3 bases: TGTGCCACCAGCCCGCACGGGACAGGGGCACCTCAGCCCCAGCATTTT.

The chain links TRBV9 to TRBJ1-2, with 8 nucleotides matching TRBD1. This CDR3 has 14 residues. Trimming at V came to 0 bases and at J to 7 bases, leaving 5 bases not matched to a gene. Germline CDR1 reads SGDLS; CDR2 reads YYNGEE. CDR3 region: CASSVVDRGGGYTF. The CDR3 region has the DNA TGTGCCAGCAGCGTAGTAGACAGGGGAGGTGGCTACACCTTC.

The V gene is TRBV27, the J gene TRBJ1-2, with a possible D match to TRBD1 (5 bases). V lost 0 bases to trimming and J lost 4 bases, with 12 bases between them. The germline V gene has CDR1 MNHEY and CDR2 SMNVEV (reference sequence). This CDR3 contains 15 residues. The CDR3 is CASSLSRTGSYGYTF. CDR3 in DNA: TGTGCCAGCAGTTTATCCCGTACAGGATCCTATGGCTACACCTTC.

This chain links TRBV5-1 with TRBJ2-7, with D perhaps matching TRBD2 (6 bases). The V and J ends lost 7 bases and 0 bases respectively, with 14 bases between them. The CDR3 consists of 14 residues. Germline CDR1 SGHRS, CDR2 YFSETQ. DNA of the CDR3: TGCGCCAGCGCCGGGACTCTCAGCTCCTACGAGCAGTACTTC. Translated, it gives CASAGTLSSYEQYF.

The chain is built from TRBV11-2 and TRBJ2-7, with 9 bases that match TRBD2. The CDR3 covers 15 residues. The trim removed 3 bases at V and 0 bases at J, leaving 3 bases unmatched. Germline V CDR1 and CDR2: SGHAT, FQNNGV. The CDR3 DNA reads TGTGCCAGCAGCTTGGCTAGCGGGGTCTCCTACGAGCAGTACTTC. As protein: CASSLASGVSYEQYF. Together with reference TRBV11-2 and TRBJ2-7, the CDR3 gives the full variable domain: EAGVAQSPRYKIIEKRQSVAFWCNPISGHATLYWYQQILGQGPKLLIQFQNNGVVDDSQLPKDRFSAERLKGVDSTLKIQPAKLEDSAVYLCASSLASGVSYEQYFGPGTRLTVT.